Listed here are 9 T cell receptor beta chains from one sample, sequenced in a study of tumor-infiltrating lymphocytes in primary liver carcinoma. Total RNA (roughly 530 ng) served as template for TCR beta cDNA synthesis primed by a constant-region primer. The TCR beta library was amplified through three nested multiplex PCR rounds in a modified ARM-PCR procedure. The first two PCR rounds used TRBV1-TRBV30 primers with a Cbeta primer, approximately 9 cycles each. TCRdb re-derived calls from the multiplex PCR reads in MiXCR, one entry per CDR3 protein. In the table there are fewer than 350,000 distinct CDR3 sequences, less than 70% of which are singletons. The authors took blood RNA from unsorted whole blood and also extracted germline DNA. The sequenced material came from peripheral blood. All receptors come from a man aged 35 to 55 with primary liver carcinoma and hepatitis B virus infection.

Of note for this clonotype: The conserved closing phenylalanine or tryptophan is absent in this CDR3, likely reflecting a read error. The CDR3 protein is CASSSQTGYAGQFL. The CDR3 coding sequence is TGTGCCAGCAGCTCCCAGACTGGGTACGCTGGGCAGTTCTTA. The chain carries TRBV11-2 and TRBJ2-1; D ambiguous. Deletions cut 4 bases from V and 12 bases from J, with 19 bases between. The CDR3 runs 14 residues. Per germline, CDR1 SGHAT and CDR2 FQNNGV.

This clonotype showed up just a few times. V and J are TRBV7-8 and TRBJ2-2, with TRBD2 identical over 15 bases. This CDR3 is built from 19 residues. The V gene end was trimmed by 4 bases and the J gene end by 1 base; junction bases not matched to a gene: 7. The germline CDR1 and CDR2 sequences are SGHVS and FQNEAQ. CDR3 DNA: TGTGCCAGCAGCTACCAAGGGACTAGCGGGAGGAAGAACACCGGGGAGCTGTTTTTT. Translated: CASSYQGTSGRKNTGELFF.

This clonotype has at least ten counts. This rearrangement joins TRBV12-3 or TRBV12-4 to TRBJ1-1, with D perhaps matching TRBD1 (6 bases). Trimming removed 5 bases from V and 2 bases from J, with 15 bases in between. This CDR3 spans 15 amino acids. The CDR3 coding sequence is TGTGCCAGCAGTGTATTCAGGGGAGGCAACACTGAAGCTTTCTTT. This encodes CASSVFRGGNTEAFF.

The sample holds many counts of this clonotype. This chain joins TRBV10-3 and TRBJ1-3; D uncertain. Between the trimmed V and J ends, which lost 5 bases and 0 bases, there was a span of 5 bases. Germline V gives CDR1 ENHRY, CDR2 SYGVKD. This CDR3 spans 13 amino acids. CDR3 sequence reads: CAISRSSGNTIYF. CDR3 bases: TGTGCCATCAGTCGGAGCTCTGGAAACACCATATATTTT.

This clonotype was seen at least ten times. The rearrangement uses TRBV10-3 and TRBJ2-7, with 9 bases identical to TRBD1. V gave up 6 bases and J gave up 1 base; unmatched junction bases: 4. This CDR3 contains 14 residues. The germline V gene has CDR1 ENHRY and CDR2 SYGVKD. The CDR3 coding sequence is TGTGCCATCAGGATGACAGGGGGGTCCTACGAGCAGTACTTC. Translated: CAIRMTGGSYEQYF.

This clonotype has a single count. This may arise from a read error, as a much more abundant clone is one base away. Here the CDR3 omits its conserved ending phenylalanine or tryptophan, so a read error is the likely source. The rearrangement links TRBV6-6 to TRBJ1-3; no firm D call. V was shortened by 8 bases and J by 3 bases, with 14 bases between the two germline ends. The CDR3 sequence is 14 residues long. Germline V gene data show CDR1 as MNHNY and CDR2 as SVGAGI (reference sequence). The CDR3 nucleotides are TGTGCCAGCCGAGCAGGCGCAAATGGAAACACCATATATTAT. This translates into CASRAGANGNTIYY.

About this clonotype itself: The junction departs from the called germline gene at one end, perhaps through a read error. The chain has TRBV5-4 and TRBJ2-7; D is undetermined. There are 15 residues in the CDR3. From germline, CDR1 is SGHNT and CDR2 YYREEE (reference sequence). The CDR3 sequence: CASSLMGVSSHEQYF. DNA of the CDR3: TGTGCCAGCAGCTTGATGGGCGTTAGCTCCCACGAGCAGTACTTC.

As for this clonotype: With a much larger clone just one base away, this may be a read error. The chain carries TRBV30 and TRBJ2-6; the D gene could be TRBD1 or TRBD2 (6 bases each). The V gene lost 6 bases and the J gene lost 2 bases, with 14 bases spanning the gap. Per the germline V gene, CDR1 is GTSNPN and CDR2 is SVGIG (reference sequence). This CDR3 contains 15 residues. CDR3 nucleotides: TGTGCCTGCGTCGGGGGCTTAACTGGGGCCAACGTCCTGACTTTC. Translating gives CACVGGLTGANVLTF. Supplemented by reference TRBV30 and TRBJ2-6, the full variable domain reads SQTIHQWPATLVQPVGSPLSLECTVEGTSNPNLYWYRQAAGRGLQLLFYSVGIGQISSEVPQNLSASRPQDRQFILSSKKLLLSDSGFYLCACVGGLTGANVLTFGAGSRLTVL.

Points on this clonotype: A read error is likely, as this CDR3 ends without the conserved phenylalanine or tryptophan. The chain combines TRBV29-1 with TRBJ2-7; 10 nucleotides align to TRBD1. V lost 6 bases to trimming and J lost 3 bases; unmatched junction nucleotides: 5. This CDR3 comprises 13 residues. CDR1 is SQVTM and CDR2 is ANQGSEA in the germline V gene. Written as DNA, the CDR3 is TGCAGCGTCACCGGGACAGGGGACTACGAGCAGTACATC. Translated: CSVTGTGDYEQYI.